These T cell receptor beta chains were read from a single sample in a study of early T cells in non-severe SARS-CoV-2 infection. TCRdb reprocessed the 5' RACE reads via MiXCR and lists one record per CDR3 protein. The table has over 60,000 distinct CDR3 sequences, about 10% seen once. The sample here was whole blood, taken at baseline. The receptors originated from an adult who was a healthcare worker with PCR-confirmed SARS-CoV-2 infection or an uninfected control (not recorded which). Both conserved end residues are part of each CDR3. Each record gives: CDR3 protein, CDR3 DNA, D gene, V gene, clone size, J gene. A D gene is named only where the DNA matches it firmly. Not all rows give a size; the values are once, few, many and, for expanded clones, a class.

CDR3 protein: CAAEGQGGYTF; CDR3 DNA: TGTGCAGCCGAGGGGCAGGGAGGCTACACCTTC; D gene: .; V gene: TRBV6-1; clone size: .; J gene: TRBJ1-2
CDR3 protein: CASSEAGPGYTF; CDR3 DNA: TGTGCCAGCAGTGAAGCAGGGCCTGGCTACACCTTC; D gene: .; V gene: TRBV2; clone size: few; J gene: TRBJ1-2
CDR3 protein: CASSPWTGWMNTEAFF; CDR3 DNA: TGTGCCAGCAGCCCCTGGACAGGCTGGATGAACACTGAAGCTTTCTTT; D gene: TRBD1; V gene: TRBV7-9; clone size: few; J gene: TRBJ1-1
CDR3 protein: CASSPPGTGPERHHF; CDR3 DNA: TGTGCCAGCAGCCCACCTGGGACAGGCCCAGAGCGACACCACTTT; D gene: TRBD1; V gene: TRBV5-4; clone size: .; J gene: TRBJ1-6
CDR3 protein: CASSASPGQQNTGELFF; CDR3 DNA: TGCGCCAGCAGCGCCTCCCCGGGACAACAAAACACCGGGGAGCTGTTTTTT; D gene: .; V gene: TRBV5-1; clone size: .; J gene: TRBJ2-2
CDR3 protein: CASSVARDYGYTF; CDR3 DNA: TGTGCCAGCAGTGTCGCTCGAGACTATGGCTACACCTTC; D gene: .; V gene: TRBV2; clone size: few; J gene: TRBJ1-2
CDR3 protein: CASSLAPAGGMNEQFF; CDR3 DNA: TGCGCCAGCAGCTTGGCCCCAGCGGGGGGAATGAATGAGCAGTTCTTC; D gene: TRBD2; V gene: TRBV5-1; clone size: .; J gene: TRBJ2-1
CDR3 protein: CASSKRTGNLSRVTQYF; CDR3 DNA: TGTGCCAGTAGTAAAAGGACAGGGAATTTAAGTCGTGTTACGCAGTATTTT; D gene: TRBD1; V gene: TRBV19; clone size: many; J gene: TRBJ2-3
CDR3 protein: CASSSGQGVYSNQPQHF; CDR3 DNA: TGTGCCAGCAGCTCTGGACAGGGGGTATATAGCAATCAGCCCCAGCATTTT; D gene: TRBD1; V gene: TRBV7-9; clone size: many; J gene: TRBJ1-5
CDR3 protein: CASSYTSGGASDTQYF; CDR3 DNA: TGTGCCAGCAGCTATACTAGCGGGGGGGCGTCAGATACGCAGTATTTT; D gene: TRBD2; V gene: TRBV5-4; clone size: .; J gene: TRBJ2-3
CDR3 protein: CASSPGTANTEAFF; CDR3 DNA: TGTGCCAGCTCACCCGGGACAGCGAACACTGAAGCTTTCTTT; D gene: TRBD1; V gene: TRBV18; clone size: few; J gene: TRBJ1-1
CDR3 protein: CSVANVVGAGGEQFF; CDR3 DNA: TGCAGCGTTGCCAATGTCGTGGGGGCGGGAGGTGAGCAGTTCTTC; D gene: TRBD2; V gene: TRBV29-1; clone size: few; J gene: TRBJ2-1
CDR3 protein: CASSPDFTDTQYF; CDR3 DNA: TGTGCCAGCAGCCCGGACTTCACAGATACGCAGTATTTT; D gene: .; V gene: TRBV27; clone size: .; J gene: TRBJ2-3
CDR3 protein: CASSSRTPTSGGATAGELFF; CDR3 DNA: TGTGCCAGCAGTTCCCGGACCCCTACTAGCGGGGGGGCCACGGCCGGGGAGCTGTTTTTT; D gene: TRBD2; V gene: TRBV27; clone size: few; J gene: TRBJ2-2
CDR3 protein: CASSESGRGHEQYF; CDR3 DNA: TGTGCCAGCAGTGAATCAGGCAGGGGCCACGAGCAGTACTTC; D gene: .; V gene: TRBV25-1; clone size: .; J gene: TRBJ2-7
CDR3 protein: CASSYGGGRGTEAFF; CDR3 DNA: TGTGCCAGCAGTTACGGTGGGGGAAGGGGGACTGAAGCTTTCTTT; D gene: .; V gene: TRBV6-6; clone size: .; J gene: TRBJ1-1
CDR3 protein: CASSSPDRVIDYGYTF; CDR3 DNA: TGTGCCAGCAGCTCCCCGGACCGGGTAATAGACTATGGCTACACCTTC; D gene: .; V gene: TRBV7-2; clone size: few; J gene: TRBJ1-2
CDR3 protein: CASSFPGAIYF; CDR3 DNA: TGTGCCAGCAGCTTCCCCGGCGCCATATATTTT; D gene: .; V gene: TRBV11-2; clone size: many; J gene: TRBJ1-3
CDR3 protein: CSVAPSGTEAFF; CDR3 DNA: TGCAGCGTTGCCCCGTCGGGCACTGAAGCTTTCTTT; D gene: .; V gene: TRBV29-1; clone size: .; J gene: TRBJ1-1
CDR3 protein: CASSGLRGHEQFF; CDR3 DNA: TGTGCCAGCAGTGGTCTTCGAGGCCATGAGCAGTTCTTC; D gene: .; V gene: TRBV6-4; clone size: .; J gene: TRBJ2-1
CDR3 protein: CASSFNGGAYEQYF; CDR3 DNA: TGTGCCAGCAGCTTCAACGGGGGGGCCTACGAGCAGTACTTC; D gene: TRBD2; V gene: TRBV5-6; clone size: many; J gene: TRBJ2-7
CDR3 protein: CASSPADRGHTEAFF; CDR3 DNA: TGTGCCAGCTCACCAGCCGACAGGGGGCACACTGAAGCTTTCTTT; D gene: TRBD1; V gene: TRBV18; clone size: few; J gene: TRBJ1-1
CDR3 protein: CASSARGATDTQYF; CDR3 DNA: TGTGCCAGCAGTGCGCGCGGGGCCACAGATACGCAGTATTTT; D gene: .; V gene: TRBV7-2; clone size: few; J gene: TRBJ2-3
CDR3 protein: CASSANTDTQYF; CDR3 DNA: TGTGCCAGCAGCGCCAATACAGATACGCAGTATTTT; D gene: .; V gene: TRBV7-3; clone size: .; J gene: TRBJ2-3
CDR3 protein: CASSLSMRGLTEAFF; CDR3 DNA: TGTGCCAGCAGTTTATCGATGAGGGGGCTCACTGAAGCTTTCTTT; D gene: TRBD1; V gene: TRBV27; clone size: .; J gene: TRBJ1-1
CDR3 protein: CASSARTGTGDSPLHF; CDR3 DNA: TGTGCCAGCAGTGCCAGAACCGGGACAGGGGATTCACCCCTCCACTTT; D gene: TRBD1; V gene: TRBV6-1; clone size: many; J gene: TRBJ1-6
CDR3 protein: CASSLGEGGAITDTQYF; CDR3 DNA: TGTGCCAGCAGTTTAGGGGAGGGCGGGGCGATCACAGATACGCAGTATTTT; D gene: TRBD2; V gene: TRBV12-3/TRBV12-4; clone size: many; J gene: TRBJ2-3
CDR3 protein: CASSQDPGGFQEAFF; CDR3 DNA: TGTGCCAGCAGCCAAGATCCAGGGGGGTTTCAAGAAGCTTTCTTT; D gene: TRBD1; V gene: TRBV3-1; clone size: .; J gene: TRBJ1-1
CDR3 protein: CSVEVWGAGGYTF; CDR3 DNA: TGCAGCGTTGAAGTGTGGGGGGCGGGCGGCTACACCTTC; D gene: .; V gene: TRBV29-1; clone size: many; J gene: TRBJ1-2